Listed below are T cell receptor beta chains from one sample, sequenced in a study of CD8 T cells in Susac syndrome. TCRdb re-called the immunoSEQ multiplex PCR reads through MiXCR, storing one row per CDR3 protein. Here the sample spans 150,000 to 200,000 distinct CDR3 sequences, just under 95% being singletons. Sequencing input: CD4+ T cells from PBMCs. Source of these receptors: a human donor with Susac syndrome. Each CDR3 is given with its conserved first and last residue. The order of the fields is J gene, V gene, D gene, clone size, CDR3 DNA, CDR3 protein. The D gene is left open where the match is weak. The size of a clone is reported for some rows only, either as once, few or many, or as a class for expanded clones.

J gene: TRBJ1-1
V gene: TRBV30
D gene: .
clone size: .
CDR3 DNA: TGTGCCTGGAGTGTGGGGGGGTTTTTGAACACTGAAGCTTTCTTT
CDR3 protein: CAWSVGGFLNTEAFF

J gene: TRBJ1-2
V gene: TRBV28
D gene: TRBD1
clone size: .
CDR3 DNA: TGTGCCAGCAGTCCGACAGGGGGGGGCTACACCTTC
CDR3 protein: CASSPTGGGYTF

J gene: TRBJ1-2
V gene: TRBV29-1
D gene: .
clone size: .
CDR3 DNA: TGCAGCGTTCACTCGGGGGGGCAGCGCGACTATGGCTACACCTTC
CDR3 protein: CSVHSGGQRDYGYTF

J gene: TRBJ2-7
V gene: TRBV6-2/TRBV6-3
D gene: .
clone size: .
CDR3 DNA: TGTGCCAGCAGTTACCGGGGCGCCAGGATGAACTACGAGCAGTACTTC
CDR3 protein: CASSYRGARMNYEQYF

J gene: TRBJ2-6
V gene: TRBV24-1
D gene: TRBD1
clone size: .
CDR3 DNA: TGTGCCACCAGTGATTCGACCGGGACAGGGAGTTTCTCTGGGGCCAACGTCCTGACTTTC
CDR3 protein: CATSDSTGTGSFSGANVLTF

J gene: TRBJ2-3
V gene: TRBV6-5
D gene: .
clone size: few
CDR3 DNA: TGTGCCAGCAGTTACTCTACAGGAGATACGCAGTATTTT
CDR3 protein: CASSYSTGDTQYF

J gene: TRBJ1-4
V gene: TRBV20-1
D gene: .
clone size: .
CDR3 DNA: TGCAGTGCTAAATGGACGGGGAAAAAACTGTTTTTT
CDR3 protein: CSAKWTGKKLFF

J gene: TRBJ2-5
V gene: TRBV20-1
D gene: TRBD1
clone size: .
CDR3 DNA: TGCAGTGCTAGACTACCGGGACAGGGGATGGAAGAGACCCAGTACTTC
CDR3 protein: CSARLPGQGMEETQYF

J gene: TRBJ2-6
V gene: TRBV12-3/TRBV12-4
D gene: .
clone size: .
CDR3 DNA: TGTGCCAGCAGTTTCGGGGTAGGTGGGGCCAACGTCCTGACTTTC
CDR3 protein: CASSFGVGGANVLTF

J gene: TRBJ1-6
V gene: TRBV7-6
D gene: TRBD1
clone size: .
CDR3 DNA: TGTGCCAGCAGCTCACAGGGGGATAATTCACCCCTCCACTTT
CDR3 protein: CASSSQGDNSPLHF

J gene: TRBJ2-1
V gene: TRBV12-3/TRBV12-4
D gene: TRBD1
clone size: .
CDR3 DNA: TGTGCCAGCAGTGTAGGGACAGATGAGCAGTTCTTC
CDR3 protein: CASSVGTDEQFF

J gene: TRBJ1-1
V gene: TRBV7-9
D gene: .
clone size: .
CDR3 DNA: TGTGCCAGCAGCGGGGGTCACAGGGCAGCTTTCTTT
CDR3 protein: CASSGGHRAAFF

J gene: TRBJ2-1
V gene: TRBV20-1
D gene: TRBD2
clone size: .
CDR3 DNA: TGCAGTGCTAGAGCGGGGACTAGCGGGGGGCCGGGGTCCTACAATGAGCAGTTCTTC
CDR3 protein: CSARAGTSGGPGSYNEQFF

J gene: TRBJ1-5
V gene: TRBV6-1
D gene: TRBD1
clone size: .
CDR3 DNA: TGTGCCAGCACCCAAGGGACAGGGGGCAATCAGCCCCAGCATTTT
CDR3 protein: CASTQGTGGNQPQHF

J gene: TRBJ1-5
V gene: TRBV29-1
D gene: .
clone size: .
CDR3 DNA: TGCAGCGTTGAGGCAGTGGTAGGTCAGCCCCAGCATTTT
CDR3 protein: CSVEAVVGQPQHF

J gene: TRBJ2-7
V gene: TRBV5-1
D gene: TRBD1
clone size: .
CDR3 DNA: TGCGCCAGCAGCCAGGGACAGAACTACGAGCAGTACTTC
CDR3 protein: CASSQGQNYEQYF

J gene: TRBJ2-1
V gene: TRBV30
D gene: .
clone size: .
CDR3 DNA: TGTGCCGGCGGACTATACAATGAGCAGTTCTTC
CDR3 protein: CAGGLYNEQFF

J gene: TRBJ1-1
V gene: TRBV28
D gene: .
clone size: .
CDR3 DNA: TGTGCCAGCAGTTTAGTGGGGCAGGGGACTGAAGCTTTCTTT
CDR3 protein: CASSLVGQGTEAFF

J gene: TRBJ2-7
V gene: TRBV25-1
D gene: .
clone size: .
CDR3 DNA: TGTGCCAGCAGTGAAGACTCGAGCGGCTACGAGCAGTACTTC
CDR3 protein: CASSEDSSGYEQYF

J gene: TRBJ2-2
V gene: TRBV5-1
D gene: .
clone size: .
CDR3 DNA: TGCGCCAGCAGCTGGGGCCAGTCGAACACCGGGGAGCTGTTTTTT
CDR3 protein: CASSWGQSNTGELFF

J gene: TRBJ1-5
V gene: TRBV25-1
D gene: .
clone size: once
CDR3 DNA: TGTGCCAGCAGTGAACCCGACAGCGGCAATCAGCCCCAGCATTTT
CDR3 protein: CASSEPDSGNQPQHF

J gene: TRBJ2-1
V gene: TRBV28
D gene: TRBD2
clone size: .
CDR3 DNA: TGTGCCAGCAGGCCGCTAGCGGGGTACAATGAGCAGTTCTTC
CDR3 protein: CASRPLAGYNEQFF

J gene: TRBJ2-1
V gene: TRBV6-2/TRBV6-3
D gene: .
clone size: .
CDR3 DNA: TGTGCCAGCAAGTCCCTAGGCGGGTTGTACAATGAGCAGTTCTTC
CDR3 protein: CASKSLGGLYNEQFF

J gene: TRBJ2-7
V gene: TRBV7-4
D gene: .
clone size: .
CDR3 DNA: TGTGCCAGCAGCTATACGCCCGAGGAACGGGATTGGTCCTGCGAGCAGTACTTC
CDR3 protein: CASSYTPEERDWSCEQYF

J gene: TRBJ2-7
V gene: TRBV11-2
D gene: TRBD1
clone size: .
CDR3 DNA: TGTGCCAGCAGCTTCCCCGGACAGGTCTACGAGCAGTACTTC
CDR3 protein: CASSFPGQVYEQYF

J gene: TRBJ1-1
V gene: TRBV7-2
D gene: .
clone size: .
CDR3 DNA: TGTGCCAGCAGCTCAAATCAGGGTCGGTACACTGAAGCTTTCTTT
CDR3 protein: CASSSNQGRYTEAFF

J gene: TRBJ2-4
V gene: TRBV14
D gene: .
clone size: .
CDR3 DNA: TGTGCCAGCAGCCAAGATCCACGGACCGGCGCCAAAAACATTCAGTACTTC
CDR3 protein: CASSQDPRTGAKNIQYF

J gene: TRBJ1-1
V gene: TRBV3-1
D gene: .
clone size: .
CDR3 DNA: TGTGCCAGCAGCCAATGGGGCCAGGGCAGGGAGACTGAAGCTTTCTTT
CDR3 protein: CASSQWGQGRETEAFF

J gene: TRBJ1-5
V gene: TRBV6-2/TRBV6-3
D gene: .
clone size: .
CDR3 DNA: TGTGCCAGCAGTCCACAGGGATGGGGCAATCAGCCCCAGCATTTT
CDR3 protein: CASSPQGWGNQPQHF

J gene: TRBJ2-5
V gene: TRBV28
D gene: .
clone size: .
CDR3 DNA: TGTGCCAGCAGTGACCTTGACTGGTATGGGGAGACCCAGTACTTC
CDR3 protein: CASSDLDWYGETQYF

J gene: TRBJ2-1
V gene: TRBV4-1
D gene: TRBD1
clone size: .
CDR3 DNA: TGCGCCAGCAGCCAAGTTGGGACAGGCGCCTACAATGAGCAGTTCTTC
CDR3 protein: CASSQVGTGAYNEQFF

J gene: TRBJ1-3
V gene: TRBV15
D gene: .
clone size: .
CDR3 DNA: TGTGCCACCAGCAGAGATACCGGGATGCGAAACACCATATATTTT
CDR3 protein: CATSRDTGMRNTIYF

J gene: TRBJ1-1
V gene: TRBV24-1
D gene: TRBD1
clone size: .
CDR3 DNA: TGTGCCACCAGTGATGGCCAGGGGGATTTTAACACTGAAGCTTTCTTT
CDR3 protein: CATSDGQGDFNTEAFF

J gene: TRBJ2-5
V gene: TRBV5-1
D gene: .
clone size: .
CDR3 DNA: TGCGCCAGCAGGACCGGGACCGAAGAGACCCAGTACTTC
CDR3 protein: CASRTGTEETQYF

J gene: TRBJ2-1
V gene: TRBV19
D gene: .
clone size: few
CDR3 DNA: TGTGCCAGTGGGTACAATGAGCAGTTCTTC
CDR3 protein: CASGYNEQFF

J gene: TRBJ2-3
V gene: TRBV12-5
D gene: TRBD2
clone size: .
CDR3 DNA: TGTGCTAGTGGGCCTAGCGGGGATACGCAGTATTTT
CDR3 protein: CASGPSGDTQYF

J gene: TRBJ1-1
V gene: TRBV7-9
D gene: .
clone size: .
CDR3 DNA: TGTGCCAGCAGCTTAACTGGGGTAGGTGAAGCTTTCTTT
CDR3 protein: CASSLTGVGEAFF

J gene: TRBJ2-3
V gene: TRBV30
D gene: TRBD2
clone size: once
CDR3 DNA: TGTGCCTGGAGTGTTCTAGCGGTCACAGATACGCAGTATTTT
CDR3 protein: CAWSVLAVTDTQYF

J gene: TRBJ2-2
V gene: TRBV28
D gene: .
clone size: .
CDR3 DNA: TGTGCCAGCACGCAGAACACCGGGGAGCTGTTTTTT
CDR3 protein: CASTQNTGELFF

J gene: TRBJ1-3
V gene: TRBV12-3/TRBV12-4
D gene: .
clone size: .
CDR3 DNA: TGTGCCAGCAGTCAGGGGTCCTCTGGAAACACCATATATTTT
CDR3 protein: CASSQGSSGNTIYF

J gene: TRBJ2-4
V gene: TRBV20-1
D gene: .
clone size: .
CDR3 DNA: TGCAGTGCCCTCAATACGGCCAAAAACATTCAGTACTTC
CDR3 protein: CSALNTAKNIQYF

J gene: TRBJ1-5
V gene: TRBV7-9
D gene: .
clone size: .
CDR3 DNA: TGTGCCAGCAGCTTCTACTATGGGGGAAGCAATCAGCCCCAGCATTTT
CDR3 protein: CASSFYYGGSNQPQHF

J gene: TRBJ2-1
V gene: TRBV7-2
D gene: TRBD2
clone size: once
CDR3 DNA: TGTGCCAGCAGCCCCCCGGGACTAGCGGGAGGGGTCCATGAGCAGTTCTTC
CDR3 protein: CASSPPGLAGGVHEQFF

J gene: TRBJ2-2
V gene: TRBV2
D gene: .
clone size: .
CDR3 DNA: TGTGCCAGCAAAGCTCGCGGGGGCAACACCGGGGAGCTGTTTTTT
CDR3 protein: CASKARGGNTGELFF

J gene: TRBJ2-1
V gene: TRBV29-1
D gene: .
clone size: .
CDR3 DNA: TGCAGCGCGAGAAGGGAAGGCAATGAGCAGTTCTTC
CDR3 protein: CSARREGNEQFF

J gene: TRBJ1-2
V gene: TRBV6-5
D gene: .
clone size: .
CDR3 DNA: TGTGCCAGCAGTTACTCACCAGCTAACTATGGCTACACCTTC
CDR3 protein: CASSYSPANYGYTF

J gene: TRBJ1-1
V gene: TRBV2
D gene: .
clone size: .
CDR3 DNA: TGTGCCAGCAGTGAAAACATTTTAAACACTGAAGCTTTCTTT
CDR3 protein: CASSENILNTEAFF

J gene: TRBJ1-5
V gene: TRBV6-6
D gene: .
clone size: .
CDR3 DNA: TGTGCCAGCAGACAGGCGGGGCTGGGTAATCAGCCCCAGCATTTT
CDR3 protein: CASRQAGLGNQPQHF

J gene: TRBJ2-5
V gene: TRBV29-1
D gene: .
clone size: .
CDR3 DNA: TGCAGCGGGAAGCAAGAGACCCAGTACTTC
CDR3 protein: CSGKQETQYF